This is a list of T cell receptor beta chains from one sample in a study of blood T cells in healthy people across ages. In TCRdb, the 5' RACE reads were re-called with MiXCR into one record per CDR3 protein. The table includes 710,000 or so distinct CDR3 sequences, about 30% detected once. The sample was blood. All receptors derive from an elderly woman in good health. Both conserved end residues are part of each CDR3. The D gene is left open where the match is weak. Expanded clones get a size class; other rows say once, few or many, or leave the size out.

size: NA
V: TRBV3-1
D: NA
J: TRBJ2-7
DNA: TGTGCCAGCAGCCAAGATCCACTGGACTACGAGCAGTACTTC
CDR3: CASSQDPLDYEQYF

size: few
V: TRBV7-6
D: TRBD1
J: TRBJ1-1
DNA: TGTGCCAGCAGCTACGCACAGGGGACTGAAGCTTTCTTT
CDR3: CASSYAQGTEAFF

size: few
V: TRBV5-1
D: TRBD1
J: TRBJ1-4
DNA: TGCGCCAGCGCCTCAGGGGGTACTAATGAAAAACTGTTTTTT
CDR3: CASASGGTNEKLFF

size: NA
V: TRBV6-1
D: NA
J: TRBJ2-7
DNA: TGTGCCAGCAGTCAGGGACCCATCTCCTACGAGCAGTACTTC
CDR3: CASSQGPISYEQYF

size: NA
V: TRBV7-2
D: NA
J: TRBJ1-1
DNA: TGTGCCAGCAGCTTGAACCCAGGGAATGGAGCTTTCTTT
CDR3: CASSLNPGNGAFF

size: many
V: TRBV5-1
D: NA
J: TRBJ2-7
DNA: TGCGCCAGCAGCCCTCGATCCTACGAGCAGTACTTC
CDR3: CASSPRSYEQYF

size: NA
V: TRBV5-5
D: NA
J: TRBJ2-2
DNA: TGTGCCAGCAGCTTGTCGGGGCAACGGGGCACCGGGGAGCTGTTTTTT
CDR3: CASSLSGQRGTGELFF

size: few
V: TRBV4-1
D: NA
J: TRBJ1-3
DNA: TGCGCCAGCAGCCAAGACAACGAGGACAGCTTCTCTGGAAACACCATATATTTT
CDR3: CASSQDNEDSFSGNTIYF

size: NA
V: TRBV30
D: TRBD1
J: TRBJ1-1
DNA: TGTGCCTGTACCCGGGACAGGGCGACTGAAGCTTTCTTT
CDR3: CACTRDRATEAFF

size: few
V: TRBV9
D: NA
J: TRBJ1-6
DNA: TGTGCCAGCAGCGTAGGGACGGCTGGAAATTCACCCCTCCACTTT
CDR3: CASSVGTAGNSPLHF

size: many
V: TRBV5-1
D: NA
J: TRBJ1-6
DNA: TGCGCCAGCAGCTTGGGAGGGAAGTTGGATTCACCCCTCCACTTT
CDR3: CASSLGGKLDSPLHF

size: many
V: TRBV6-2/TRBV6-3
D: NA
J: TRBJ2-1
DNA: TGTGCCAGCAGCAGGGACATGGTTGAGAATGAGCAGTTCTTC
CDR3: CASSRDMVENEQFF

size: NA
V: TRBV5-6
D: TRBD1
J: TRBJ1-6
DNA: TGTGCCAGCAGCCCACGGGACAGGGGTCTAAATTCACCCCTCCACTTT
CDR3: CASSPRDRGLNSPLHF

size: NA
V: TRBV6-4
D: NA
J: TRBJ2-6
DNA: TGTGCCAGCAGTGACTCCGCGGGGTCAGGGGCCAACGTCCTGACTTTC
CDR3: CASSDSAGSGANVLTF

size: few
V: TRBV20-1
D: TRBD1
J: TRBJ2-7
DNA: TGCAGTGCCCGGGACAGTACGCTCCTCGAGCAGTACTTC
CDR3: CSARDSTLLEQYF

size: many
V: TRBV29-1
D: NA
J: TRBJ2-1
DNA: TGCAGCGTTTCCTCACTTTACAAGGGCTACAATGAGCAGTTCTTC
CDR3: CSVSSLYKGYNEQFF

size: NA
V: TRBV18
D: NA
J: TRBJ1-5
DNA: TGTGCCAGCTCACCAAAGGAGAATCAGCCCCAGCATTTT
CDR3: CASSPKENQPQHF

size: NA
V: TRBV9
D: TRBD1
J: TRBJ1-2
DNA: TGTGCCAGCAGCGTAGACGCAGGGGGGACTCATGGCTACACCTTC
CDR3: CASSVDAGGTHGYTF

size: NA
V: TRBV7-2
D: NA
J: TRBJ1-3
DNA: TGTGCCAGCAGCTCAGGGGTATATGCTGGAAACACCATATATTTT
CDR3: CASSSGVYAGNTIYF

size: NA
V: TRBV7-2
D: TRBD1
J: TRBJ1-5
DNA: TGTGCCAGCAGCTCGACAGGGGGATATCAGCCCCAGCATTTT
CDR3: CASSSTGGYQPQHF

size: many
V: TRBV29-1
D: NA
J: TRBJ2-1
DNA: TGCAGCGGGGGGAGTGGGGGATCGAATGAGCAGTTCTTC
CDR3: CSGGSGGSNEQFF

size: NA
V: TRBV5-1
D: TRBD2
J: TRBJ2-7
DNA: TGCGCCAGCAGCACCGGGACTAGCGGGAGTGGGACCTACGAGCAGTACTTC
CDR3: CASSTGTSGSGTYEQYF

size: NA
V: TRBV20-1
D: NA
J: TRBJ2-7
DNA: TGCAGTGCTGGACGGTTCCCCAGCTCCTACAATGAGCAGTACTTC
CDR3: CSAGRFPSSYNEQYF

size: NA
V: TRBV10-3
D: NA
J: TRBJ1-2
DNA: TGTGCCATCAGTGATCTTGCAGAGGGTTCGAACTATGGCTACACCTTC
CDR3: CAISDLAEGSNYGYTF

size: many
V: TRBV20-1
D: NA
J: TRBJ2-5
DNA: TGCAGTGCTAGCTGGCAAAGTGGTACCCAGTACTTC
CDR3: CSASWQSGTQYF

size: NA
V: TRBV20-1
D: TRBD1
J: TRBJ2-5
DNA: TGCAGTGCTTTGGACAGGGCCGAGACCCAGTACTTC
CDR3: CSALDRAETQYF

size: NA
V: TRBV5-5
D: NA
J: TRBJ2-7
DNA: TGTGCCAGCAGCTTGGGGGGGGACAGCTGCTCCTACGAGCAGTACTTC
CDR3: CASSLGGDSCSYEQYF

size: few
V: TRBV7-2
D: NA
J: TRBJ1-4
DNA: TGTGCCAGCAGCATGGGGAAGAATGATGAAAAACGGTTTTTT
CDR3: CASSMGKNDEKRFF

size: many
V: TRBV5-5
D: NA
J: TRBJ1-1
DNA: TGTGCCAGCATTTCCGGGCCGGGGTTGGAGGCTTTCTTT
CDR3: CASISGPGLEAFF